The clone carrying this TCR beta chain has a handful of counts. Its target is not known. Expressed TCRB transcripts were sequenced after all isolated RNA was converted to cDNA. Measured with immunoSEQ multiplex PCR; TCRdb has only the in-frame clones, and not every one. This sample has about 470,000 clones; approximately 30% occur once, and the top ten carry around 0.065%. This sample is part of a study of beta chain features in type 1 diabetes. Notes on the study in general: At VDJ recombination sites, type 1 diabetes patients had fewer insertions and more deleted nucleotides. Patients' naive, central memory and Treg TCRB repertoires seemed closer to one another than those of healthy donors.

The CDR3 runs to 15 residues. The germline V and J ends were trimmed by 5 bases and 4 bases, with 17 bases remaining between them. Germline CDR1 reads SEHNR; CDR2 reads FQNEAQ (reference sequence). Sequenced input: naive CD4+ T cells from blood. This TCR derives from a young man in good health. The chain recombines TRBV7-9 with TRBJ2-5; D is ambiguous. The chain's CDR3 is CASSPGHAGGETQYF. The CDR3 DNA follows: TGTGCCAGCAGCCCCGGCCACGCCGGTGGAGAGACCCAGTACTTC.